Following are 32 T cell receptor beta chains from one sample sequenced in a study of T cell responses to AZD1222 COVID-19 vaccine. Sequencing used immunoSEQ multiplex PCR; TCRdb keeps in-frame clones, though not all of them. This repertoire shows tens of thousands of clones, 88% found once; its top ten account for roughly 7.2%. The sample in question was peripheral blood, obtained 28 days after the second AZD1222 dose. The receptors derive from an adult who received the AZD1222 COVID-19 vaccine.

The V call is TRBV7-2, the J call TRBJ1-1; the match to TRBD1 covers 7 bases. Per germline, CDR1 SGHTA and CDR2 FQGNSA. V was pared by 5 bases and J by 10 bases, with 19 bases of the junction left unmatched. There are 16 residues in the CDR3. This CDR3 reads CASSDTGDRATQGAFF. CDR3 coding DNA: TGTGCCAGCAGCGATACAGGGGACCGAGCCACCCAGGGAGCTTTCTTT.

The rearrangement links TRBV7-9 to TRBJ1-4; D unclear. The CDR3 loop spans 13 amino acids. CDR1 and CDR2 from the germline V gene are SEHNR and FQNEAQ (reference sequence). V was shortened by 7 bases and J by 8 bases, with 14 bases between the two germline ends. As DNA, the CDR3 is TGTGCCAGCACCAGAGGTGACGGGGAAAAACTGTTTTTT. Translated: CASTRGDGEKLFF.

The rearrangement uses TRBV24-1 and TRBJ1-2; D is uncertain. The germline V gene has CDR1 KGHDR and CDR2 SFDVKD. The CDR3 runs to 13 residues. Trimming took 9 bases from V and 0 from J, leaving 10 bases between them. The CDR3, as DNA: TGTGCCACCTCCTTATCAGCTAACTATGGCTACACCTTC. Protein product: CATSLSANYGYTF.

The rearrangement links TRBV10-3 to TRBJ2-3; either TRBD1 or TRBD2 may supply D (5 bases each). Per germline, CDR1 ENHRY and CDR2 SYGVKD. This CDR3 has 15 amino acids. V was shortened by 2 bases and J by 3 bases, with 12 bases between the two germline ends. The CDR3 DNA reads TGTGCCATCAGTGAGACGGGGCAATGGACAGATACGCAGTATTTT. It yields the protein CAISETGQWTDTQYF.

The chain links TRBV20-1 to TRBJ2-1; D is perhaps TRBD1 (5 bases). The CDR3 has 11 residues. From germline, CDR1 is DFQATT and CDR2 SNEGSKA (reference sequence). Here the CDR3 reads CSGVGANEQFF. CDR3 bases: TGCAGCGGCGTAGGGGCCAATGAGCAGTTCTTC.

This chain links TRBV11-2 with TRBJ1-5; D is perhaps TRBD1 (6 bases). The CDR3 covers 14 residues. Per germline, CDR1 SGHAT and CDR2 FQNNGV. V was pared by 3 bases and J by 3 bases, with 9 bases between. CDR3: CASSLGGNNQPQHF. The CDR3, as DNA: TGTGCCAGCAGCTTGGGGGGCAACAATCAGCCCCAGCATTTT.

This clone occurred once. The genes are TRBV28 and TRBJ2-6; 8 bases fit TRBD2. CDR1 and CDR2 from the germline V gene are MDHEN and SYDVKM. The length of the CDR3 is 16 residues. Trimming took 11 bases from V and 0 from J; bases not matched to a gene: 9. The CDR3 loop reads CARRGGETSGANVLTF. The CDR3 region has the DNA TGTGCCCGCCGGGGGGGGGAGACCTCTGGGGCCAACGTCCTGACTTTC.

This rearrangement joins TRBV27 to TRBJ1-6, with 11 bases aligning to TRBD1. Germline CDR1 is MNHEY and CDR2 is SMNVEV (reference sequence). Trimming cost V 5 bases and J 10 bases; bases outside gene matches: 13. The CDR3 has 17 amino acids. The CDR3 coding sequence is TGTGCCAGCAGTCCCAGGACAGGGGGCCCCCCGGACTCACCCCTCCACTTT. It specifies CASSPRTGGPPDSPLHF.

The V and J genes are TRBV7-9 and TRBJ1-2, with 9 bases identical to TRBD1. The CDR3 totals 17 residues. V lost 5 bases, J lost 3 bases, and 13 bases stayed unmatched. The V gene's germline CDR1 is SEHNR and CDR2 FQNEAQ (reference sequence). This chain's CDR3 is CASSAALQGAPDYGYTF. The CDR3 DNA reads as TGTGCCAGCAGCGCAGCTCTACAGGGGGCGCCTGACTATGGCTACACCTTC. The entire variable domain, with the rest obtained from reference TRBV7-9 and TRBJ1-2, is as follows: DTGVSQNPRHKITKRGQNVTFRCDPISEHNRLYWYRQTLGQGPEFLTYFQNEAQLEKSRLLSDRFSAERPKGSFSTLEIQRTEQGDSAMYLCASSAALQGAPDYGYTFGSGTRLTVV.

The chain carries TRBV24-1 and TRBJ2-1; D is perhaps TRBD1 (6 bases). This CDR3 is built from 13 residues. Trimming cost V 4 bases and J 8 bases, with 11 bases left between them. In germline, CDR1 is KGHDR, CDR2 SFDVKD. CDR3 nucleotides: TGTGCCACCAGTGACAGGGGCTCGGATGAGCAGTTCTTC. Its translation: CATSDRGSDEQFF.

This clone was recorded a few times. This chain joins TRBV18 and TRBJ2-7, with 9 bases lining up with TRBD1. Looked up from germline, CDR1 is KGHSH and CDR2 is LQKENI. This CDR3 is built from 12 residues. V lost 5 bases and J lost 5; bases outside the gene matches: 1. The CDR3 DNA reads TGTGCCAGCTCAAGACAGGGGGACGAGCAGTACTTC. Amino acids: CASSRQGDEQYF.

CDR3 nucleotides: TGTGCCAGCAGCTCCACCCCACAGGGCGGAGGTGAAAAACTGTTTTTT. Protein sequence: CASSSTPQGGGEKLFF. The rearrangement links TRBV11-2 to TRBJ1-4, with D perhaps matching TRBD1 (6 bases). V lost 4 bases and J 7 bases, leaving 19 bases between the germline ends. Germline CDR1 SGHAT, CDR2 FQNNGV. There are 16 residues in the CDR3.

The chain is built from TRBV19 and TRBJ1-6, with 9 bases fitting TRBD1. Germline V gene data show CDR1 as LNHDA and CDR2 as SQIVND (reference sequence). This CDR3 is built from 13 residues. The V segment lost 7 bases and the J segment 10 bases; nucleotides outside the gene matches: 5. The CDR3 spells CASNRTGVSPLHF. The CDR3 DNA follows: TGTGCCAGTAATAGGACAGGGGTCTCACCCCTCCACTTT.

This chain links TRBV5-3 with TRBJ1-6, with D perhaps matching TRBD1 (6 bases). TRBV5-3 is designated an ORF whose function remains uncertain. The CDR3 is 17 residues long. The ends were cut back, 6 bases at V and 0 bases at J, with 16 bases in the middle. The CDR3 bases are TGTGCCAGAACTACATGGAGGGGGTACTCCTATAATTCACCCCTCCACTTT. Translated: CARTTWRGYSYNSPLHF.

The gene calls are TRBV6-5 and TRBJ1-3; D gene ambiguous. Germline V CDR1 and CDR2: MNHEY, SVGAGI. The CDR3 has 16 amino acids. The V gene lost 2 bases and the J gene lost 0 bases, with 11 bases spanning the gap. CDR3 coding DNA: TGTGCCAGCAGTTACCGACGAGGAGGCTCTGGAAACACCATATATTTT. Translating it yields CASSYRRGGSGNTIYF.

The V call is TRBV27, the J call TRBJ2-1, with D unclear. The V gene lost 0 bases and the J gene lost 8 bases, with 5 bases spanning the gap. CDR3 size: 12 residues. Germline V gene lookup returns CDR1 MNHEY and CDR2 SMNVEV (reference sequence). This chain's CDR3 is CASSLSSHEQFF. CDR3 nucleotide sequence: TGTGCCAGCAGTTTATCTAGTCATGAGCAGTTCTTC.

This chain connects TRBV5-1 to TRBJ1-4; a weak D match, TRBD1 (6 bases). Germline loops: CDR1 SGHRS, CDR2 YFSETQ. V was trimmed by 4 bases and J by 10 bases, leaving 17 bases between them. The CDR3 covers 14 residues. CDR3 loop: CASSPDSTSGKLFF. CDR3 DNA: TGCGCCAGCAGCCCGGACAGCACGAGCGGAAAACTGTTTTTT.

CDR3 in amino acids: CASSQERSGSHNEQFF. Written as DNA, the CDR3 is TGTGCCAGCAGCCAAGAACGTAGCGGGAGCCACAATGAGCAGTTCTTC. The rearrangement links TRBV4-2 to TRBJ2-1; 9 nucleotides match TRBD2. J gave up 5 bases and V 0 bases, and 5 bases lay outside the gene matches. The CDR3 runs to 16 residues. CDR1 is LGHNA and CDR2 is YNFKEQ in the germline V gene.

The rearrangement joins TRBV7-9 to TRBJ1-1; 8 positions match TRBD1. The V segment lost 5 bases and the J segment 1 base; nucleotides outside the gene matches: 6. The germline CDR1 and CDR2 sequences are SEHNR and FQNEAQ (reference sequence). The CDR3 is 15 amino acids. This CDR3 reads CASSEKQGGNTEAFF. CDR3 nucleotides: TGTGCCAGCAGCGAAAAACAGGGGGGGAACACTGAAGCTTTCTTT.

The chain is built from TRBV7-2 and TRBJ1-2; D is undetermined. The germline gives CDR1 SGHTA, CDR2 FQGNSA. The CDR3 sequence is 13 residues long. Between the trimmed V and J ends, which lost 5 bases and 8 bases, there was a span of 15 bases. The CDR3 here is CASSHDPDEGYTF. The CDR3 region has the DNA TGTGCCAGCAGCCACGATCCGGATGAGGGCTACACCTTC. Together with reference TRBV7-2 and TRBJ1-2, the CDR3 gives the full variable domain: GAGVSQSPSNKVTEKGKDVELRCDPISGHTALYWYRQSLGQGLEFLIYFQGNSAPDKSGLPSDRFSAERTGGSVSTLTIQRTQQEDSAVYLCASSHDPDEGYTFGSGTRLTVV.

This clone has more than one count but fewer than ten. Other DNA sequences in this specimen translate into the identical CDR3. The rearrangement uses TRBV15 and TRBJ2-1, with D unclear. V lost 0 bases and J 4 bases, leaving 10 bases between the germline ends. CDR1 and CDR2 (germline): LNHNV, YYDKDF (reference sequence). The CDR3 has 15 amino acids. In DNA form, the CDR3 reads TGTGCCACCAGCAGAGACCTTGGACGGTACAATGAGCAGTTCTTC. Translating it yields CATSRDLGRYNEQFF. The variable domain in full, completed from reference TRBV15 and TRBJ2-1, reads DAMVIQNPRYQVTQFGKPVTLSCSQTLNHNVMYWYQQKSSQAPKLLFHYYDKDFNNEADTPDNFQSRRPNTSFCFLDIRSPGLGDTAMYLCATSRDLGRYNEQFFGPGTRLTVL.

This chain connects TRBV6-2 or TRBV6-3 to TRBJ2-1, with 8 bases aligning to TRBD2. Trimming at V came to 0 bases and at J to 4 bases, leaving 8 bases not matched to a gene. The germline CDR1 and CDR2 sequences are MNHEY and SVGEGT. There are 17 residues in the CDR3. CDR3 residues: CASSYSPTGGLYNEQFF. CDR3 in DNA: TGTGCCAGCAGTTACTCCCCAACGGGAGGGCTTTACAATGAGCAGTTCTTC.

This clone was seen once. CDR3 loop: CASSLGAGSSYEQYF. As DNA, the CDR3 is TGTGCCAGCAGCTTAGGCGCAGGTAGCTCCTACGAGCAGTACTTC. The chain joins TRBV11-2 to TRBJ2-7; no clear D gene. Trimming removed 1 base from V and 0 bases from J, with 10 bases in between. Germline V lookup: CDR1 SGHAT, CDR2 FQNNGV. The length of the CDR3 is 15 residues.

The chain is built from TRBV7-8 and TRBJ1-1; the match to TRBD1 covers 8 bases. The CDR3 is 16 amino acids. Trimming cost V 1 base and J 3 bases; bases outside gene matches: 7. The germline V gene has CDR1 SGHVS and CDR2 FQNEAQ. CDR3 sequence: CASSLEGRGQDTEAFF. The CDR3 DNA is TGTGCCAGCAGCTTAGAGGGCAGGGGGCAGGACACTGAAGCTTTCTTT.

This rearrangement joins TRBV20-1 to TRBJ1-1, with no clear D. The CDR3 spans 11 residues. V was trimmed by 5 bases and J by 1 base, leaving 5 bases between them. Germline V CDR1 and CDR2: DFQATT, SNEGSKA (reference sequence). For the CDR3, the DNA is TGCAGTGCTCCTTGGAACACTGAAGCTTTCTTT. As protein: CSAPWNTEAFF.

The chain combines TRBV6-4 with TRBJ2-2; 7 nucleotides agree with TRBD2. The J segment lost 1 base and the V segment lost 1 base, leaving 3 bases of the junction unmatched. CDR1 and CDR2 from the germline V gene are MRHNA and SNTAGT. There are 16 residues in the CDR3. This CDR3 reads CASSDFGGRNTGELFF. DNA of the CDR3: TGTGCCAGCAGTGACTTTGGCGGGAGGAACACCGGGGAGCTGTTTTTT.

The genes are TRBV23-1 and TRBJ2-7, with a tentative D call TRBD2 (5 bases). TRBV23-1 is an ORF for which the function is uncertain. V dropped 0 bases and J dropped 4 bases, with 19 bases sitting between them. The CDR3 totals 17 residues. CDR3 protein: CASSQSGKRAWLYEQYF. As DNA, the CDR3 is TGCGCCAGCAGTCAATCAGGTAAGAGGGCATGGCTATACGAGCAGTACTTC.

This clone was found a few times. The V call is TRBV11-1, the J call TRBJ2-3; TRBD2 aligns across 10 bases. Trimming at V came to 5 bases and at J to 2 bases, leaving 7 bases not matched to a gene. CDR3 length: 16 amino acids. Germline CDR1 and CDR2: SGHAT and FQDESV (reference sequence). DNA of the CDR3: TGTGCCAGCAGCGGGACGGGACTAGCGATCACAGATACGCAGTATTTT. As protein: CASSGTGLAITDTQYF.

The CDR3 region has the DNA TGTGCCAGCAGTTACGGCCAGGTTGCCACTGAAGCTTTCTTT. It codes for CASSYGQVATEAFF. The V call is TRBV6-5, the J call TRBJ1-1; D is unresolved. The V end was cut by 2 bases, the J end by 4 bases, with 11 bases between. The CDR3 length is 14 residues. The germline gives CDR1 MNHEY, CDR2 SVGAGI.

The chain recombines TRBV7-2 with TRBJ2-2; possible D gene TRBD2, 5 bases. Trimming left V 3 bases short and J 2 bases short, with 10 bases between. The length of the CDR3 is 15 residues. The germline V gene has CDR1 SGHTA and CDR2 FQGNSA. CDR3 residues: CASSFKGLNTGELFF. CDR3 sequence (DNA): TGTGCCAGCAGCTTTAAAGGACTTAACACCGGGGAGCTGTTTTTT.

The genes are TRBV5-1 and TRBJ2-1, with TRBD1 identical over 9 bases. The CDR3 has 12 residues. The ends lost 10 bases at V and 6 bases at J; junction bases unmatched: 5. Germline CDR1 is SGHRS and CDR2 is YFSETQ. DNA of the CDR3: TGCGCCCCTCCGACAGGGGGCAATGAGCAGTTCTTC. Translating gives CAPPTGGNEQFF.

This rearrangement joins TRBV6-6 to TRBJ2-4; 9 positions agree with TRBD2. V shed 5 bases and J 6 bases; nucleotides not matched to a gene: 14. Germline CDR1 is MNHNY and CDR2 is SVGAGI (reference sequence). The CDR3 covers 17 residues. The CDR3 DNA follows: TGTGCCAGCAGTCCCCTCGCGGGAGGGTCTGGAGGAAACATTCAGTACTTC. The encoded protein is CASSPLAGGSGGNIQYF.